These T cell receptor beta chains were read from a single sample in a study of human T cells and chemical hapten exposure. Each CDR3 protein is one row after TCRdb ran MiXCR on the RACE reads. Among tens of thousands of distinct CDR3 sequences listed, roughly a tenth were seen once. The sequencing used whole blood, collected in connection with sensitization to the hapten diphenylcyclopropenone (DPC). These receptors originate from a woman in her twenties or thirties with alopecia areata. Some clones in this sample may be carry-over from other donors' samples. Both conserved end residues are part of each CDR3. Each record gives: J gene, clone size, CDR3 length, D gene, V gene, CDR3 protein, CDR3 DNA. A D gene is named only where the DNA matches it firmly. Some rows have no size entry. The others give once, few or many, or a class for an expanded clone.

TRBJ1-4,-,17,-,TRBV7-9,CASSLSGSGDENEKLFF,TGTGCCAGCAGCTTAAGTGGGTCAGGGGATGAGAATGAAAAACTGTTTTTT
TRBJ2-5,few,13,-,TRBV4-3,CASSQGRRETQYF,TGCGCCAGCAGCCAGGGAAGGAGAGAGACCCAGTACTTC
TRBJ2-5,-,16,TRBD2,TRBV20-1,CSASPPSGGRGETQYF,TGCAGTGCTAGCCCGCCTAGCGGGGGAAGAGGAGAGACCCAGTACTTC
TRBJ2-3,few,16,-,TRBV5-6,CASSLIGGWTTDTQYF,TGTGCCAGCAGCTTGATCGGGGGTTGGACCACAGATACGCAGTATTTT
TRBJ1-2,many,13,TRBD1,TRBV20-1,CSASDTDRGGYTF,TGCAGTGCCTCCGACACGGACAGGGGAGGCTACACCTTC
TRBJ2-7,-,15,-,TRBV6-5,CASSYLGGGSYEQYF,TGTGCCAGCAGTTACTTAGGGGGCGGGAGTTACGAGCAGTACTTC
TRBJ1-2,-,19,TRBD1,TRBV9,CASSRAPGQRLSVNYGYTF,TGTGCCAGCAGTAGAGCTCCGGGACAGCGACTTTCTGTTAACTATGGCTACACCTTC
TRBJ1-3,many,13,-,TRBV7-2,CASSYNSGNTIYF,TGTGCCAGCAGCTATAACAGTGGAAACACCATATATTTT
TRBJ1-6,many,15,TRBD1,TRBV5-1,CASSRTGGNNSPLHF,TGCGCCAGCAGTCGGACAGGGGGGAATAATTCACCCCTCCACTTT
TRBJ2-1,-,14,-,TRBV29-1,CSVQTGTLDNEQFF,TGCAGCGTTCAAACCGGGACACTGGACAATGAGCAGTTCTTC
TRBJ1-2,many,15,TRBD1,TRBV9,CASSAGTASNYGYTF,TGTGCCAGCAGCGCCGGGACAGCGAGTAACTATGGCTACACCTTC
TRBJ1-2,many,14,-,TRBV27,CASSSHTGNYGYTF,TGTGCCAGCAGTTCCCACACAGGGAACTATGGCTACACCTTC
TRBJ2-1,few,15,-,TRBV24-1,CATSEWTVGYNEQFF,TGTGCCACCAGTGAGTGGACAGTGGGTTACAATGAGCAGTTCTTC
TRBJ2-3,-,13,-,TRBV7-3,CASSRQVTDTQYF,TGTGCCAGCAGCCGACAGGTCACAGATACGCAGTATTTT
TRBJ1-6,few,13,-,TRBV7-2,CASSLIPLKPLHF,TGTGCCAGCAGCTTAATCCCATTAAAACCCCTCCACTTT
TRBJ1-1,-,15,-,TRBV3-1,CASSQGWDGTTEAFF,TGTGCCAGCAGCCAAGGGTGGGATGGGACCACTGAAGCTTTCTTT
TRBJ2-7,-,13,-,TRBV7-2,CASSLVQNYEQYF,TGTGCCAGCAGCTTAGTACAGAACTACGAGCAGTACTTC
TRBJ2-5,few,15,-,TRBV10-3,CAISESGQGQETQYF,TGTGCCATCAGTGAGTCTGGACAAGGGCAAGAGACCCAGTACTTC
TRBJ1-5,few,16,-,TRBV28,CASNTGLYFGNQPQHF,TGTGCCAGCAATACAGGGCTTTATTTCGGCAATCAGCCCCAGCATTTT
TRBJ2-1,-,15,TRBD1,TRBV7-7,CASSSGQGAHNEQFF,TGTGCTAGCAGTTCCGGACAGGGGGCGCACAATGAGCAGTTCTTC
TRBJ2-3,-,14,-,TRBV5-4,CASSAKTSTDTQYF,TGTGCCAGCAGCGCCAAGACTAGCACAGATACGCAGTATTTT
TRBJ2-7,few,13,-,TRBV6-5,CASSYWQGNEQYF,TGTGCCAGCAGTTACTGGCAGGGCAACGAGCAGTACTTC
TRBJ2-1,-,13,TRBD1,TRBV20-1,CRPWDSRNNEQFF,TGCAGACCGTGGGACAGTCGGAACAATGAGCAGTTCTTC
TRBJ1-3,many,15,TRBD1,TRBV12-3/TRBV12-4,CASRGQAHSGNTIYF,TGTGCCAGCAGAGGACAGGCCCACTCTGGAAACACCATATATTTT
TRBJ2-7,many,15,TRBD2,TRBV10-3,CATSLGTSGGYEQYF,TGTGCCACCTCCCTGGGGACTAGCGGGGGCTACGAGCAGTACTTC
TRBJ2-3,few,17,TRBD2,TRBV12-3/TRBV12-4,CASSRSGGADFTDTQYF,TGTGCCAGCAGCCGTAGCGGGGGGGCAGATTTCACAGATACGCAGTATTTT
TRBJ2-7,few,13,-,TRBV6-5,CASRAYRTYEQYF,TGTGCCAGCAGAGCTTACAGAACCTACGAGCAGTACTTC
TRBJ2-3,few,15,TRBD2,TRBV6-6,CASSYSAGGKDTQYF,TGTGCCAGCAGTTACTCTGCGGGAGGTAAAGATACGCAGTATTTT
TRBJ2-1,many,14,-,TRBV5-6,CASSHDSFDNEQFF,TGTGCCAGCAGCCACGACTCCTTCGACAATGAGCAGTTCTTC
TRBJ2-1,few,15,TRBD1,TRBV5-1,CASSLGRQGYNEQFF,TGCGCCAGCAGCTTGGGGAGACAGGGATACAATGAGCAGTTCTTC
TRBJ2-7,many,16,-,TRBV2,CASSEEAGKASYEQYF,TGTGCCAGCAGTGAAGAGGCAGGGAAGGCCTCCTACGAGCAGTACTTC
TRBJ2-7,few,13,TRBD2,TRBV29-1,CSVQGTSSYEQYF,TGCAGCGTCCAAGGGACTAGCTCCTACGAGCAGTACTTC
TRBJ1-1,many,11,-,TRBV20-1,CSARGNTEAFF,TGCAGTGCCCGGGGGAACACTGAAGCTTTCTTT
TRBJ2-7,few,17,TRBD2,TRBV4-3,CASSQGLAGGQSYEQYF,TGCGCCAGCAGCCAAGGACTAGCGGGGGGGCAATCCTACGAGCAGTACTTC
TRBJ1-4,many,15,-,TRBV12-3/TRBV12-4,CASSFGGASGEKLFF,TGTGCCAGCAGTTTTGGGGGGGCGAGTGGTGAAAAACTGTTTTTT
TRBJ2-5,few,13,-,TRBV6-6,CASSYSNIETQYF,TGTGCCAGCAGTTACTCGAACATTGAGACCCAGTACTTC
TRBJ2-2,-,16,TRBD2,TRBV28,CACSAIAGGRAGELFF,TGTGCCTGCAGTGCAATAGCGGGGGGGCGCGCCGGGGAGCTGTTTTTT
TRBJ2-7,-,15,TRBD1,TRBV12-3/TRBV12-4,CASSFEGQKSYEQYF,TGTGCCAGCAGTTTCGAGGGACAGAAGTCCTACGAGCAGTACTTC
TRBJ2-7,-,12,TRBD2,TRBV20-1,CSASGGAYEQYF,TGCAGTGCTAGCGGGGGGGCCTACGAGCAGTACTTC
TRBJ2-7,-,12,-,TRBV4-1,CASSQDSPEQYF,TGCGCCAGCAGCCAAGATTCCCCAGAGCAGTACTTC
TRBJ1-5,many,16,-,TRBV12-2,CASRLDWDRNCQPQHF,TGTGCAAGTCGCTTAGACTGGGACAGGAATTGTCAGCCCCAGCATTTT
TRBJ2-3,few,15,-,TRBV6-2/TRBV6-3,CASSYSWGSTDTQYF,TGTGCCAGCAGTTACTCCTGGGGTAGCACAGATACGCAGTATTTT
TRBJ2-1,-,18,-,TRBV27,CASSLLEGSQTTYNEQFF,TGTGCCAGCAGCCTCCTTGAGGGGTCTCAGACGACATACAATGAGCAGTTCTTC
TRBJ1-2,-,15,-,TRBV28,CASSSGGRGAYGYTF,TGTGCCAGCAGTTCCGGCGGTCGGGGCGCATATGGCTACACCTTC
TRBJ2-1,few,12,-,TRBV19,CASSRRGTPQFF,TGTGCCAGTAGTAGAAGGGGGACACCCCAGTTCTTC
TRBJ2-1,many,12,TRBD2,TRBV7-2,CASSTLGGEQFF,TGTGCCAGCAGCACACTCGGGGGGGAGCAGTTCTTC